The text below deals with one T cell receptor beta chain. Its specificity is not known. Relative to the germline gene, one junction end is altered; a read error may explain this. As TCR cDNA was made by 5'RACE template switching, a universal primer site and UMIs were added. TCRdb re-called the 5' RACE reads through MiXCR, storing one row per CDR3 protein. The profile shows 100,000 to 150,000 distinct CDR3 sequences, roughly 15% of them singletons. This sample was taken from a study of T cells after yellow fever vaccination. Whole-study context: SMART-Seq v4 Ultra Low Input served to prepare low-cell-number fractions.

CDR1 LGHNA and CDR2 YNFKEQ come from the germline V gene. There are 19 residues in the CDR3. Study conclusions and caveats: The bulk population could contribute abundant contaminating clonotypes to FACS-sorted repertoires. Faster peaking, at day 5 versus 15, marked a secondary response that was weaker.

V gene TRBV4-2 combines with J gene TRBJ2-3, with TRBD2 identical over 12 bases. The sequenced sample was CD8+ T cells sorted from PBMCs, obtained 5 days after the yellow fever booster vaccination. This TCR was recovered from a man younger than 30 who received the YFV17D yellow fever vaccine. The CDR3 region is CVSSQDLLAGGPRTDTQYF. The CDR3 DNA is TGTGTCAGCAGCCAAGATCTGCTAGCGGGGGGGCCGAGGACAGATACGCAGTATTTT.